This T cell receptor (beta chain) was recorded in a study of long-term antiretroviral therapy in people with HIV. General study points: Blood sampling spanned 2004 to 2017, possibly under older ART regimens.

Investigators performed immunoSEQ version v3.0 at survey level. The method was immunoSEQ multiplex PCR; TCRdb's version includes in-frame clones alone and lacks a portion of them. The sample holds 23,000 or so clones; roughly 93% are singletons and the top ten take under 10%. V lost 0 bases and J lost 3, with 11 bases in between. This CDR3 region has 15 residues. Looked up from germline, CDR1 is SGHRS and CDR2 is YFSETQ. A remark on this clone: Its antigen is unknown.

Before they underwent DNA extraction, samples held about 1-10 million cryopreserved PBMC. This sequence originates from a woman aged 40 to 55 with HIV. This chain uses TRBV5-1 with TRBJ2-3; a weak D match, TRBD2 (6 bases). The starting material was unsorted PBMCs, obtained 7.6 years after starting antiretroviral therapy. CDR3 in amino acids: CASSLEGRRTDTQYF. CDR3 nucleotide sequence: TGCGCCAGCAGCTTGGAAGGGAGGCGGACAGATACGCAGTATTTT.